These 3 T cell receptor beta chains share one sample of origin, sequenced in a study of T cells in Graves' hyperthyroidism and ophthalmopathy. Amplified TCR beta CDR3 regions came from RNA transcripts. Carried out on the TCR CDR3, a first-round RT-PCR used the HTBI primer set. TCRdb re-analysed the multiplex PCR reads in MiXCR, keeping a single row per CDR3 protein. The sample includes 530,000 or so distinct CDR3 sequences, about 43% of them seen just once. Specimen: peripheral blood or thyroid tissue (not recorded which). Source of these receptors: a woman between 18 and 30 years old with Graves' hyperthyroidism.

This clonotype was found many times. This chain uses TRBV13 with TRBJ1-6; D is unclear. The CDR3 extends over 14 amino acids. Trimming removed 0 bases from V and 7 bases from J, with 7 bases in between. Germline lookup yields CDR1 PRHDT and CDR2 FYEKMQ (reference sequence). CDR3 sequence (DNA): TGTGCCAGCAGCTTAGGCCTGATGAATTCACCCCTCCACTTT. Residues: CASSLGLMNSPLHF.

About this clonotype: One end of the junction is discordant with germline, which a read error may explain. The chain is built from TRBV7-2 and TRBJ2-7; perhaps TRBD1 as D (5 bases). CDR1 is SGHTA, CDR2 FQGNSA, per germline. This CDR3 is 11 amino acids long. CDR3 in DNA: TGCGCCAGCAGGGCAGACGGTGGCAAGTACTTC. Encoded protein: CASRADGGKYF.

This clonotype was detected ten times or more. This sequence joins TRBV20-1 and TRBJ1-4, with 10 bases lining up with TRBD1. Germline CDR1 is DFQATT and CDR2 is SNEGSKA (reference sequence). Trimming took 5 bases from V and 6 from J; bases not matched to a gene: 6. CDR3 length: 14 amino acids. The CDR3 region is CSASTGGSYEKLFF. The CDR3 DNA reads as TGCAGTGCTTCGACAGGGGGCAGTTATGAAAAACTGTTTTTT.